This T cell receptor beta chain is from a study of cytomegalovirus exposure and HLA in healthy donors. The PCR made use of 60 Vbeta and 13 Jbeta primers. In the study's own analysis: The count from a later analysis was tens of millions of unique TCR beta chains, about 9.9 million of them shared. Sequenced by immunoSEQ multiplex PCR; TCRdb stores in-frame clones only, minus some. The DNA was the basis for D and trimming; V, J and clone size are from that table. Altogether 85,000 to 100,000 clones are present, around three quarters being singletons, with the ten largest covering approximately 3.3%. The sequenced sample was PBMCs. The sequence was collected from a male donor in good health and CMV-seropositive.

In DNA form, the CDR3 reads TGTGCCAGCAGCTTAAGGGGGATGAACACTGAAGCTTTCTTT. This sequence encodes CASSLRGMNTEAFF. The chain joins TRBV9 to TRBJ1-1; possibly TRBD1 for D (6 bases). V lost 4 bases to trimming and J lost 0 bases, with 10 bases between them. Germline lookup yields CDR1 SGDLS and CDR2 YYNGEE. This CDR3 spans 14 amino acids.